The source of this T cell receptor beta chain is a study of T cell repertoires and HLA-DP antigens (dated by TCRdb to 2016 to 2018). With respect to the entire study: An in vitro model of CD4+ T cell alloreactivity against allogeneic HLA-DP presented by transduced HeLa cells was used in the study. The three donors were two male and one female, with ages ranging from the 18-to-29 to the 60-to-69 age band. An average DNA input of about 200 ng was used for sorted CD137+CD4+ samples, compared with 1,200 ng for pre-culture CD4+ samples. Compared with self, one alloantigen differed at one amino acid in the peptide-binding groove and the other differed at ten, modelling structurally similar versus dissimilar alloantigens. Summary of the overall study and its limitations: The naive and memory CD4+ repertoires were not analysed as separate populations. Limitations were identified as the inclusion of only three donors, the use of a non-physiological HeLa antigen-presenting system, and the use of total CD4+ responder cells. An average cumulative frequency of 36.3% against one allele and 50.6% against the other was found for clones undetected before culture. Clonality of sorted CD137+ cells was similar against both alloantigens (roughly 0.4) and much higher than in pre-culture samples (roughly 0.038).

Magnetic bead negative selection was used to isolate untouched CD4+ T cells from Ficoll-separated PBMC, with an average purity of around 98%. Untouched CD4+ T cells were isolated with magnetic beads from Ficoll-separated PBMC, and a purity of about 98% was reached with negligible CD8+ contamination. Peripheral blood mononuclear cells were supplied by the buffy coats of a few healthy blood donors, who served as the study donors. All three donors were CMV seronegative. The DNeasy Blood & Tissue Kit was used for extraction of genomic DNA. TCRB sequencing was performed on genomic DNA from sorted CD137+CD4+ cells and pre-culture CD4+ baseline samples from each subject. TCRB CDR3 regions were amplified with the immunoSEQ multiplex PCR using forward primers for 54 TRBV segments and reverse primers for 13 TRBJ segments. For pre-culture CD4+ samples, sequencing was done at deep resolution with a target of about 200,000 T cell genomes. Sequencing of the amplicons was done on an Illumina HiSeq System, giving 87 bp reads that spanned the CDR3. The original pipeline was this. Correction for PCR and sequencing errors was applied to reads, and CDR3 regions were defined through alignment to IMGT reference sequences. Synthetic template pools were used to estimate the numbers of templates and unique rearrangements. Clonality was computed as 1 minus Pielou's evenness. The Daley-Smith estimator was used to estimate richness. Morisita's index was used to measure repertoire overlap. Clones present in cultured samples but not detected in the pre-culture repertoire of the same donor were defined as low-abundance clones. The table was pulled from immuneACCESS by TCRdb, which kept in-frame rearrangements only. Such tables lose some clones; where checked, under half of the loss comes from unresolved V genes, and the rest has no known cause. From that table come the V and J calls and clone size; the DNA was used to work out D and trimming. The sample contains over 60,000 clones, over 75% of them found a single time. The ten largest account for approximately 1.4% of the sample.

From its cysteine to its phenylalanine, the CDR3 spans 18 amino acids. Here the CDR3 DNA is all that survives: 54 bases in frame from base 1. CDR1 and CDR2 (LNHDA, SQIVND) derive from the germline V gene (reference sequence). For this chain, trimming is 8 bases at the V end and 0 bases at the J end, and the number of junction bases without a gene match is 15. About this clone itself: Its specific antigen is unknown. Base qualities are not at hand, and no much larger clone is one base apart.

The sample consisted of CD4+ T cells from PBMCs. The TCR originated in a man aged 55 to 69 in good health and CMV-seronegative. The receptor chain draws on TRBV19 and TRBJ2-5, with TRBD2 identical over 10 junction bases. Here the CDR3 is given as CASATRGSSGGNQETQYF. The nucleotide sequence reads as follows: TGTGCCAGTGCCACTCGAGGGTCTAGCGGGGGCAACCAAGAGACCCAGTACTTC.